This section outlines one TCR beta chain sequence together with its context. The gene names given are mouse names. Extracted RNA was reverse transcribed into cDNA, the sequencing template. Profiled with immunoSEQ multiplex PCR; TCRdb holds only in-frame clones, not every one. The table lists some 110,000 clones, no singletons, with roughly a fifth in the top ten. These data come from a study of CD8+ T cells in alopecia areata. Sequencing used lesional skin. This clonotype was sampled from a C3H/HeJ mouse with alopecia areata. Mice of this strain are of MHC haplotype H2-k.

CDR3 DNA, as far as it was read: TGTGCTAGCAGTCCTCCGGGACAGGGGGGAGGTGCAGAA. Translation gives CASSPPGQGGGAE. The whole CDR3 protein reads CASSPPGQGGGAETLYF. This chain uses TRBV17 with TRBJ2-3; 11 bases align to TRBD1. The CDR3 goes on 4 residues after the read ends, and that part is filled in from the germline J gene. The CDR3 loop spans 17 amino acids. The junction had 8 bases not matched to a gene; V was cut back by 5 bases and J by 1 base. Germline-derived CDR1 and CDR2 are MNHDT and YYDKIL.